A selection of T cell receptor beta chains follows, all from one sample in a study of blood T cells in healthy people across ages. TCRdb processed the 5' RACE reads anew with MiXCR; each CDR3 protein has one entry. The sample lists about 650,000 distinct CDR3 sequences, about a third occurring once. The sequenced material came from blood. The receptors were gathered from a woman of 80 years or more in good health. The CDR3 runs from the conserved cysteine through the conserved F or W. D genes are given only for firm matches.

J gene,D gene,V gene,CDR3 length,CDR3 protein
TRBJ2-7,NA,TRBV5-1,14,CASSLLWGEYEQYF
TRBJ2-3,TRBD2,TRBV4-3,15,CASSRSGGATDAQYF
TRBJ1-1,NA,TRBV7-9,15,CASSPQGTESTEAFF
TRBJ2-1,NA,TRBV29-1,11,CSVGGPYEQFF
TRBJ2-5,TRBD1,TRBV11-1,16,CASSLALGTGGLTQYF
TRBJ1-2,TRBD1,TRBV3-1,15,CASSQSGGGGHGYTF
TRBJ2-7,NA,TRBV3-1,11,CASSQVGEQYF
TRBJ1-5,NA,TRBV12-3/TRBV12-4,16,CASSLRGRAKNQPQHF
TRBJ2-2,NA,TRBV7-6,16,CASSFGFGSNTGELFF
TRBJ2-5,NA,TRBV12-3/TRBV12-4,18,CASSLGIGGAQSKETQYF
TRBJ2-1,TRBD1,TRBV3-1,15,CASSQAGTERGEQFF
TRBJ2-7,NA,TRBV7-2,15,CASSLETTRSYEQYF
TRBJ2-2,NA,TRBV4-3,20,CASSQVKGGGDSYATGELFF
TRBJ2-7,NA,TRBV12-3/TRBV12-4,14,CASNPGPESYEQYF
TRBJ2-4,NA,TRBV25-1,16,CASSATQGDRRNIQYF
TRBJ1-5,NA,TRBV20-1,13,CSARDRRDQPQHF
TRBJ2-3,NA,TRBV6-6,15,CASSPRNSGTDTQYF
TRBJ1-2,NA,TRBV12-3/TRBV12-4,16,CASSLTDTAGNYGYTF
TRBJ1-2,TRBD1,TRBV20-1,14,CSALSGGGGGGYTF
TRBJ1-1,NA,TRBV5-5,15,CASRPIRSENTEAFF
TRBJ2-1,TRBD2,TRBV3-1,18,CASSQDFGGGGEHNEQFF
TRBJ1-4,NA,TRBV5-6,17,CASSSFLTGGSNEKRFF
TRBJ1-4,NA,TRBV20-1,13,CSARRGEREKLFF
TRBJ2-7,NA,TRBV7-2,14,CASSPGPLYYEQYF
TRBJ1-2,TRBD1,TRBV28,16,CASSPYGQGKNYGYTF
TRBJ1-1,NA,TRBV12-3/TRBV12-4,13,CASSLRGDTEAFF
TRBJ2-5,NA,TRBV9,17,CASSVGRDRTLQETQYF
TRBJ2-6,TRBD1,TRBV10-3,15,CAIRDRGSGANVLTF
TRBJ2-3,TRBD2,TRBV20-1,19,CSASEHGTSGAPSTDTQYF
TRBJ2-3,TRBD1,TRBV24-1,17,CATSEGVGDRGTDTQYF
TRBJ2-2,NA,TRBV6-1,12,CASSAQGRELFF
TRBJ2-3,NA,TRBV5-5,12,CASSSVVDTQYF
TRBJ2-4,NA,TRBV12-3/TRBV12-4,14,CASSSSVQPNIQYF
TRBJ2-1,NA,TRBV20-1,14,CSASGGRGYNEQFF
TRBJ2-2,NA,TRBV9,14,CASSVVGSSGELFF
TRBJ2-2,NA,TRBV2,15,CASSENYLNTGELFF
NA,TRBD1,TRBV12-3/TRBV12-4,12,CASSHPGGEQYF
TRBJ2-7,NA,TRBV7-8,15,CVSSLGQGQDNEQYF
NA,NA,TRBV20-1,16,CSASLPGRGAGETQYF
TRBJ2-1,TRBD1,TRBV19,15,CASSPGQNAYNEQFF
TRBJ1-2,NA,TRBV9,14,CASSTNQGVRGYTF
TRBJ2-6,NA,TRBV9,16,CASSAGGRSGANVLTF
TRBJ1-2,TRBD1,TRBV18,14,CASSPDRNLYGYTF
TRBJ2-1,TRBD2,TRBV7-9,16,CASSASSGGAYNEQFF
TRBJ2-1,NA,TRBV29-1,12,CSVTQSYNEQFF
TRBJ2-1,TRBD2,TRBV6-5,15,CASSYEAGGPREQFF
TRBJ2-7,TRBD1,TRBV14,16,CASSRGQGTIPYEQYF
TRBJ2-5,NA,TRBV20-1,11,CSAGIQETQYF
NA,TRBD2,TRBV20-1,14,CSARDPQRDYEQYF
TRBJ2-7,NA,TRBV7-3,13,CASSLNRLNEQYF
TRBJ2-3,NA,TRBV5-1,15,CASSLEDRGVDTQYF
TRBJ2-1,NA,TRBV12-3/TRBV12-4,15,CASSLRGTGDNEQFF
TRBJ2-1,NA,TRBV6-2/TRBV6-3,15,CASSPHRGPLAEQFF
TRBJ1-5,NA,TRBV6-1,14,CASSASRSNQPQHF
TRBJ1-3,TRBD1,TRBV12-3/TRBV12-4,15,CASRGTGGSGNTIYF